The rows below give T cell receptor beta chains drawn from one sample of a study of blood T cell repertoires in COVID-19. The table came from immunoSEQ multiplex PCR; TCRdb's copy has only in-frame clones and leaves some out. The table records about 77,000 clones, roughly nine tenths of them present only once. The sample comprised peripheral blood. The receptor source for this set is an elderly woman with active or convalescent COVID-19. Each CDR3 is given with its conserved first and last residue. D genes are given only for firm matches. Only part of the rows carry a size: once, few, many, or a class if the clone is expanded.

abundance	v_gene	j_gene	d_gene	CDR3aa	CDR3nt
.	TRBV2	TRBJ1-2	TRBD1	CASSTGTGRAYGYTF	TGTGCCAGCAGCACCGGGACAGGGAGGGCCTATGGCTACACCTTC
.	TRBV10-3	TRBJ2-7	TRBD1	CGTRDRKYEQYF	TGTGGAACCCGGGACAGGAAATACGAGCAGTACTTC
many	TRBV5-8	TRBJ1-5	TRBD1	CASSFRTGSSAQHF	TGTGCCAGCAGCTTCAGGACAGGATCATCAGCCCAGCATTTT
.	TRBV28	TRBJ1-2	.	CASSSGGRGDGYTF	TGTGCCAGCAGCTCCGGGGGGAGGGGTGATGGCTACACCTTC
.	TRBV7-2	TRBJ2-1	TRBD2	CASSTLRGSSYNEQFF	TGTGCCAGCAGCACCCTGCGGGGGAGCTCCTACAATGAGCAGTTCTTC
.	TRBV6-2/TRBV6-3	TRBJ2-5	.	CASSYEGDRETQYF	TGTGCCAGCAGTTACGAAGGAGATCGGGAGACCCAGTACTTC
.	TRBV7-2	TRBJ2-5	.	CASSFDRKQETQYF	TGTGCCAGCAGCTTTGACAGAAAACAAGAGACCCAGTACTTC
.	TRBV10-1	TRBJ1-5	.	CASSEQGSGDANFHSNQPQHF	TGCGCCAGCAGTGAGCAGGGGTCAGGGGATGCCAATTTCCATAGCAATCAGCCCCAGCATTTT
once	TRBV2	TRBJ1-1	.	CASREGGRRSEAFF	TGTGCCAGCAGGGAGGGGGGGAGGAGATCTGAAGCTTTCTTT
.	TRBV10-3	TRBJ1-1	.	CAISDAGVQNTEAFF	TGTGCCATCAGTGACGCGGGGGTTCAGAACACTGAAGCTTTCTTT
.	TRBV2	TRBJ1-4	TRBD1	CASSEAKTGLNEKLFF	TGTGCCAGCAGTGAAGCAAAGACAGGGCTTAATGAAAAACTGTTTTTT
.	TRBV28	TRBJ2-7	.	CASSRGGGPYEQYF	TGTGCCAGCAGTCGTGGGGGGGGGCCCTACGAGCAGTACTTC
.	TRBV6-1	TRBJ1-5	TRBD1	CASRDRGSNQPQHF	TGTGCCAGCCGTGACAGGGGTAGCAATCAGCCCCAGCATTTT
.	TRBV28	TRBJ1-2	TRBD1	CASSLPRDRAFDF	TGTGCCAGCAGTTTACCTAGGGACAGGGCGTTCGACTTC
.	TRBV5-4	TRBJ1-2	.	CASSLGASNYGYTF	TGTGCCAGCAGCTTGGGGGCCAGCAACTATGGCTACACCTTC
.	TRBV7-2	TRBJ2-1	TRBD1	CASSSQGAGVYEQFF	TGTGCCAGCAGCTCGCAGGGGGCTGGAGTGTATGAGCAGTTCTTC
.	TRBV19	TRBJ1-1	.	CASSSQGNTEAFF	TGTGCCAGTAGTTCCCAGGGAAACACTGAAGCTTTCTTT
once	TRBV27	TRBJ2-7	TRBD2	CASSPPGLAGRSSYEQYF	TGTGCCAGCAGTCCGCCTGGACTAGCGGGGAGGAGCTCCTACGAGCAGTACTTC
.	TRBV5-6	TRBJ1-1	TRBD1	CASSLVSGGRRNTEAFF	TGTGCCAGCAGCTTGGTTTCAGGGGGAAGGCGGAACACTGAAGCTTTCTTT
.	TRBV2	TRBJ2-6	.	CASSGSEGANVLTF	TGTGCCAGCAGTGGATCGGAGGGGGCCAACGTCCTGACTTTC
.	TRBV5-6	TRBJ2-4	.	CASSLVGQGGDIQYF	TGTGCCAGCAGCTTGGTAGGACAGGGAGGGGACATTCAGTACTTC
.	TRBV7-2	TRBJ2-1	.	CASSLVGVNYNEQFF	TGTGCCAGCAGCTTAGTCGGGGTGAACTACAATGAGCAGTTCTTC
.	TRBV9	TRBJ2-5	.	CASSVDPGERETQYF	TGTGCCAGCAGCGTTGACCCGGGGGAGAGAGAGACCCAGTACTTC
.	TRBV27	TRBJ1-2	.	CASSSSLNGYTF	TGTGCCAGCAGTTCGTCTCTAAATGGCTACACCTTC
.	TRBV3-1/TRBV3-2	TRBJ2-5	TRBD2	CASSPMIQRGDQETQYF	TGTGCCAGCAGCCCCATGATTCAGCGGGGGGACCAAGAGACCCAGTACTTC
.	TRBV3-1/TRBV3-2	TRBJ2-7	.	CASSQDPGYDHEQYF	TGTGCCAGCAGCCAAGACCCGGGGTACGACCACGAGCAGTACTTC
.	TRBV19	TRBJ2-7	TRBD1	CASSTRTGTYEQYF	TGTGCCAGTAGTACCCGGACAGGGACCTACGAGCAGTACTTC
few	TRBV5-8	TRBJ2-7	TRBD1	CASSFTTGDEQYF	TGTGCCAGCAGCTTTACGACAGGGGACGAGCAGTACTTC
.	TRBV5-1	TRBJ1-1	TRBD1	CASRTSGQGRLRTEAFF	TGCGCCAGCAGAACCAGCGGACAGGGGCGTTTGCGGACTGAAGCTTTCTTT
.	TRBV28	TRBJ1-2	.	CASYGTPYGYTF	TGTGCCAGCTACGGGACACCCTATGGCTACACCTTC
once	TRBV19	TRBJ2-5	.	CASTKTGGYQETQYF	TGTGCCAGTACCAAGACGGGGGGCTACCAAGAGACCCAGTACTTC
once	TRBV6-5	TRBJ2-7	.	CASSYSWRGNYEQYF	TGTGCCAGCAGTTACTCGTGGCGAGGGAACTACGAGCAGTACTTC
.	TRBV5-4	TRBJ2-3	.	CASSSEDTDTQYF	TGTGCCAGCAGCTCCGAGGACACAGATACGCAGTATTTT
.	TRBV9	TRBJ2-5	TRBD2	CASTSGEETQYF	TGTGCCAGCACAAGCGGGGAAGAGACCCAGTACTTC
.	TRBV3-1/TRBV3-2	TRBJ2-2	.	CASSQDRAGVRTGELFF	TGTGCCAGCAGCCAAGATCGGGCAGGGGTCCGCACCGGGGAGCTGTTTTTT
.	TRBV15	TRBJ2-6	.	CATQGLNSGANVLTF	TGTGCCACCCAGGGGCTCAACTCTGGGGCCAACGTCCTGACTTTC
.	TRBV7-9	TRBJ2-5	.	CASSPLETQYF	TGTGCCAGCAGCCCCCTGGAGACCCAGTACTTC
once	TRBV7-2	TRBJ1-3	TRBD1	CASSLSGTGATYSGNTIYF	TGTGCCAGCAGCTTATCCGGGACAGGGGCGACCTACTCTGGAAACACCATATATTTT
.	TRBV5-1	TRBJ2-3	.	CASSSGGSTDTQYF	TGCGCCAGCAGCTCGGGGGGCTCGACAGATACGCAGTATTTT
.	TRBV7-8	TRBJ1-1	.	CASSLLGENTEAFF	TGTGCCAGCAGCTTACTAGGGGAGAACACTGAAGCTTTCTTT
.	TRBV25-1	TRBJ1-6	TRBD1	CASSAPGTGKNSPLHF	TGTGCCAGCAGTGCTCCCGGGACAGGGAAAAATTCACCCCTCCACTTT
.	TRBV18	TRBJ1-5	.	CASSPSPGGADNQPQHF	TGTGCCAGCTCACCAAGCCCGGGGGGGGCGGACAATCAGCCCCAGCATTTT
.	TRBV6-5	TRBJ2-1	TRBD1	CASKGSTGFYNEQFF	TGTGCCAGCAAGGGATCGACAGGGTTTTACAATGAGCAGTTCTTC
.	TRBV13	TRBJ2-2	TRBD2	CASSSVAGGYTGELFF	TGTGCCAGCAGCTCGGTAGCGGGGGGATACACCGGGGAGCTGTTTTTT
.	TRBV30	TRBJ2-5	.	CAWSTQGGETQYF	TGTGCCTGGAGTACCCAGGGAGGAGAGACCCAGTACTTC
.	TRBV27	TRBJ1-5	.	CASSFLAGGRGQPQHF	.
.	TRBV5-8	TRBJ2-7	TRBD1	CASSWWDRVYEQYF	TGTGCCAGCAGCTGGTGGGACAGGGTCTACGAGCAGTACTTC
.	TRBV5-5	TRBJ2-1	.	CASSYGGSYNEQFF	TGTGCCAGCAGCTACGGGGGATCCTACAATGAGCAGTTCTTC
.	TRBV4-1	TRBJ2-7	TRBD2	CASSQPQRGLHEQYF	TGCGCCAGCAGCCAACCTCAGCGGGGCTTACACGAGCAGTACTTC
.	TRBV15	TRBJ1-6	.	CATSRDSSYNSPLHF	TGTGCCACCAGCAGGGACAGCTCCTATAATTCACCCCTCCACTTT
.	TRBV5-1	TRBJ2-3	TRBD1	CASSGGDRGWGTQYF	TGCGCCAGCAGTGGCGGGGACAGGGGTTGGGGTACGCAGTATTTT
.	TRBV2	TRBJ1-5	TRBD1	CASSPGQGWQPQHF	TGTGCCAGCAGTCCTGGACAGGGATGGCAGCCCCAGCATTTT
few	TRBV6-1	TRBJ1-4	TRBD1	CASSEVTGGNEKLFF	TGTGCCAGCAGTGAAGTGACAGGGGGTAATGAAAAACTGTTTTTT
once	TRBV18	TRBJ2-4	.	CASSPSTSINIQYF	TGTGCCAGCTCACCCTCGACTAGTATTAACATTCAGTACTTC
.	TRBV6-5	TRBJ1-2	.	CASRFDNHYGYTF	TGTGCCAGCAGGTTCGACAACCACTATGGCTACACCTTC
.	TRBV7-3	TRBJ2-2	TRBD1	CASSFSGGTTGELFF	TGTGCCAGCAGCTTTTCAGGGGGTACCACCGGGGAGCTGTTTTTT